This is a list of T cell receptor beta chains from one sample in a study of beta chain features in type 1 diabetes. The protocol was immunoSEQ multiplex PCR, while the TCRdb copy is restricted to in-frame clones and leaves out a portion. The sample shows under 800,000 clones, 15% of them seen only once. Material: naive CD4+ T cells from blood. The source of these receptors is a young man in good health. Both conserved end residues are part of each CDR3. A D gene is named only where the DNA matches it firmly. Size is omitted from some rows. Given values are once, few, many or a class for expanded clones.

v_gene	j_gene	d_gene	abundance	CDR3aa	CDR3nt
TRBV27	TRBJ2-1	TRBD2	few	CASSPGTSLFNEQFF	TGTGCCAGCAGCCCCGGGACTAGCCTATTCAATGAGCAGTTCTTC
TRBV5-1	TRBJ2-3	TRBD2	few	CASSLTSGRAKAQNTQYF	TGCGCCAGCAGCTTAACTAGCGGGAGGGCCAAAGCACAGAATACGCAGTATTTT
TRBV7-3	TRBJ1-1	.	few	CASSHRKGDTEAFF	TGTGCCAGCAGCCATCGGAAGGGAGACACTGAAGCTTTCTTT
TRBV7-2	TRBJ1-5	.	.	CASSLAGQGNQPQHF	TGTGCCAGCAGCTTAGCGGGGCAGGGGAATCAGCCCCAGCATTTT
TRBV4-1	TRBJ2-7	.	few	CASRAVGGYEQYF	TGCGCCAGCAGGGCCGTGGGTGGATACGAGCAGTACTTC
TRBV5-1	TRBJ1-1	.	.	CASSPTGPGRANTEAFF	TGCGCCAGCAGCCCGACAGGCCCGGGACGGGCGAACACTGAAGCTTTCTTT
TRBV6-5	TRBJ1-5	.	.	CASSHDRSGDQPQHF	TGTGCCAGCAGTCATGACAGGAGTGGCGATCAGCCCCAGCATTTT
TRBV7-3	TRBJ2-2	TRBD1	few	CASSSRQGAELFF	TGTGCCAGCAGCTCTCGACAGGGTGCCGAGCTGTTTTTT
TRBV7-2	TRBJ2-3	TRBD2	once	CASSAVGLGRGGDTQYF	TGTGCCAGCAGCGCCGTTGGGCTTGGGAGGGGAGGAGATACGCAGTATTTT
TRBV4-1	TRBJ2-2	.	.	CASSQPPGLITGELFF	TGCGCCAGCAGCCAACCACCGGGACTGATCACCGGGGAGCTGTTTTTT
TRBV5-1	TRBJ1-2	.	.	CASSLDRPRADGYTF	TGCGCCAGCAGCTTGGACAGGCCCAGAGCGGATGGCTACACCTTC
TRBV5-4	TRBJ2-1	.	.	CASSLNRARSSYNEQFF	TGTGCCAGCAGCTTGAACCGGGCACGAAGCTCCTACAATGAGCAGTTCTTC
TRBV30	TRBJ2-7	TRBD1	.	CAWSLAPHRGPYEQYF	TGTGCCTGGAGTCTAGCCCCTCACAGGGGGCCCTACGAGCAGTACTTC
TRBV5-1	TRBJ2-7	.	.	CASSLAGSTTVSYEQYF	TGCGCCAGCAGCTTGGCAGGGTCTACAACAGTGAGCTACGAGCAGTACTTC
TRBV11-2	TRBJ1-1	.	.	CASSPSDTEAFF	TGTGCCAGCAGCCCCTCGGACACTGAAGCTTTCTTT
TRBV2	TRBJ2-7	.	.	CASSVYEQYF	TGTGCCAGCAGTGTCTACGAGCAGTACTTC
TRBV18	TRBJ2-7	TRBD1	few	CASSPKDRGTYEQYF	TGTGCCAGCTCACCAAAGGACAGGGGTACCTACGAGCAGTACTTC
TRBV28	TRBJ2-5	.	few	CASSLDLGDGETQYF	TGTGCCAGCAGTTTAGATCTGGGAGATGGAGAGACCCAGTACTTC
TRBV9	TRBJ2-5	.	few	CASSVGGKETQYF	TGTGCCAGCAGCGTAGGAGGCAAAGAGACCCAGTACTTC
TRBV4-2	TRBJ2-1	TRBD2	few	CASSQRGTSGRGNEQFF	TGTGCCAGCAGCCAAAGGGGGACTAGCGGGAGGGGCAATGAGCAGTTCTTC
TRBV5-1	TRBJ2-3	.	few	CASSLESDTQYF	TGCGCCAGCAGCTTGGAGTCAGATACGCAGTATTTT
TRBV6-5	TRBJ1-2	.	.	CASGEIYGYTF	TGTGCCAGTGGAGAGATCTATGGCTACACCTTC
TRBV5-1	TRBJ2-6	.	few	CASVPTGPGANVLTF	TGCGCCAGCGTCCCTACCGGACCTGGGGCCAACGTCCTGACTTTC
TRBV6-5	TRBJ2-7	TRBD2	.	CASTLSGRASEQYF	TGTGCCAGCACCCTCAGCGGGAGGGCCTCCGAGCAGTACTTC
TRBV7-2	TRBJ1-1	.	.	CASSPRGVGAFF	TGTGCCAGCAGCCCCCGAGGGGTGGGAGCTTTCTTT
TRBV5-6	TRBJ2-1	.	.	CASSLVGAGSNEQFF	TGTGCCAGCAGCTTGGTGGGCGCAGGGTCGAATGAGCAGTTCTTC
TRBV15	TRBJ2-4	TRBD1	few	CATSGWTGPRAKNIQYF	TGTGCCACCAGCGGCTGGACAGGACCTCGAGCCAAAAACATTCAGTACTTC
TRBV2	TRBJ1-2	.	.	CASSPGPLFYGYTF	TGTGCCAGCAGTCCGGGACCGCTTTTCTATGGCTACACCTTC
TRBV5-6	TRBJ2-3	.	few	CASSAPGLSTDTQYF	TGTGCCAGCAGCGCGCCGGGCCTCTCCACAGATACGCAGTATTTT
TRBV25-1	TRBJ2-2	.	.	CASSPLRGQNTGELFF	TGTGCCAGCAGTCCACTTCGGGGGCAGAACACCGGGGAGCTGTTTTTT
TRBV28	TRBJ1-1	.	few	CATGILAEAFF	TGTGCCACGGGTATTCTCGCTGAAGCTTTCTTT
TRBV28	TRBJ2-7	.	few	CASSPLREQYF	TGTGCCAGCAGCCCTCTTCGGGAGCAGTACTTC
TRBV5-4	TRBJ2-3	.	few	CASSFVLGTDTQYF	TGTGCCAGCAGCTTCGTCCTCGGCACAGATACGCAGTATTTT
TRBV7-9	TRBJ2-7	TRBD2	.	CASSLRLAGSTYEQYF	TGTGCCAGCAGCTTAAGGTTAGCGGGATCCACCTACGAGCAGTACTTC
TRBV7-2	TRBJ2-6	.	.	CASSPRDRLAGANVLTF	TGTGCCAGCAGCCCAAGGGACCGTCTGGCTGGGGCCAACGTCCTGACTTTC
TRBV30	TRBJ1-5	.	.	CAWSVRQIQPQHF	TGTGCCTGGAGTGTAAGGCAGATCCAGCCCCAGCATTTT
TRBV4-2	TRBJ2-5	TRBD2	.	CASSQDPAGGQETQYF	TGTGCCAGCAGCCAAGATCCAGCGGGGGGGCAAGAGACCCAGTACTTC
TRBV7-2	TRBJ2-2	.	few	CASSFTSNTGELFF	TGTGCCAGCAGCTTTACATCGAACACCGGGGAGCTGTTTTTT
TRBV9	TRBJ1-2	TRBD1	few	CASSVGDRALNYGYTF	TGTGCCAGCAGCGTAGGGGACAGGGCCCTTAACTATGGCTACACCTTC
TRBV6-6	TRBJ1-5	.	.	CASSPTGYSNQPQHF	TGTGCCAGCAGCCCGACAGGCTATAGCAATCAGCCCCAGCATTTT
TRBV5-1	TRBJ2-1	.	few	CASSLEGRSSYNEQFF	TGCGCCAGCAGCTTGGAGGGCAGATCCTCCTACAATGAGCAGTTCTTC
TRBV12-5	TRBJ2-3	TRBD1	few	CASGFSDRGRDTQYF	TGTGCTAGTGGTTTCAGCGACAGGGGGCGAGATACGCAGTATTTT
TRBV4-1	TRBJ2-2	TRBD2	few	CASNKREGGELFF	TGCGCCAGCAACAAACGGGAGGGTGGGGAGCTGTTTTTT
TRBV5-1	TRBJ1-6	.	few	CASSLGGNSPLHF	TGCGCCAGCAGCTTGGGTGGTAATTCACCCCTCCACTTT
TRBV2	TRBJ1-5	.	.	CASSELQPSNQPQHF	TGTGCCAGCAGTGAGCTGCAGCCCAGCAATCAGCCCCAGCATTTT
TRBV6-4	TRBJ1-5	TRBD1	once	CASSGWTGGRQPQHF	TGTGCCAGCAGTGGATGGACAGGGGGCCGTCAGCCCCAGCATTTT
TRBV30	TRBJ2-5	.	few	CAWSVIGQRREETQYF	TGTGCCTGGAGTGTAATTGGGCAGCGACGCGAGGAGACCCAGTACTTC
TRBV4-3	TRBJ1-5	TRBD1	.	CASSQRTGNQPQHF	TGCGCCAGCAGCCAAAGGACAGGGAATCAGCCCCAGCATTTT
TRBV5-1	TRBJ2-3	.	.	CASSLAARSSTDTQYF	TGCGCCAGCAGCTTGGCGGCACGTTCTAGCACAGATACGCAGTATTTT
TRBV7-2	TRBJ2-1	TRBD2	.	CASSLGGAGVLYEQFF	TGTGCCAGCAGCTTAGGCGGAGCGGGAGTCTTGTATGAGCAGTTCTTC
TRBV23-1	TRBJ1-5	.	few	CARTRRTSSNQPQHF	TGCGCCAGAACCCGGAGGACAAGTAGCAATCAGCCCCAGCATTTT
TRBV5-6	TRBJ1-2	.	few	CASSSQGISGYTF	TGTGCCAGCAGCTCACAGGGTATCTCTGGCTACACCTTC
TRBV5-1	TRBJ1-1	.	.	CASSLGGAPTEAFF	TGCGCCAGCAGCTTGGGAGGGGCGCCCACTGAAGCTTTCTTT
TRBV2	TRBJ2-1	.	few	CASSPDSNLYNEQFF	TGTGCCAGCAGCCCCGACAGCAATCTTTACAATGAGCAGTTCTTC
TRBV18	TRBJ1-1	.	.	CASSPSGTKNTEAFF	TGTGCCAGCTCACCGTCCGGGACAAAGAACACTGAAGCTTTCTTT
TRBV18	TRBJ2-7	TRBD1	few	CASSPQGQGSYEQYF	TGTGCCAGCTCACCACAGGGACAGGGCTCCTACGAGCAGTACTTC
TRBV7-9	TRBJ2-7	.	few	CASSFSLSYEQYF	TGTGCCAGCAGCTTCTCCCTATCCTACGAGCAGTACTTC